The 8 T cell receptor beta chains in this list originate from one sample, sequenced in a study of OX40 agonist ivuxolimab in advanced cancers. The protocol was immunoSEQ multiplex PCR, while the TCRdb copy is restricted to in-frame clones and leaves out a portion. The data show 9,500 to 15,000 clones, with approximately 82% seen just once and roughly a fifth held by the top ten. The sample consisted of CD4+ or CD8+ T cells sorted from blood, taken in a trial of the OX40 agonist ivuxolimab. The receptors were gathered from an adult with an advanced solid tumor such as melanoma, head and neck, liver or kidney cancer.

The chain links TRBV4-3 to TRBJ1-3; D remains unclear. The length of the CDR3 is 15 residues. The germline V and J ends were trimmed by 3 bases and 2 bases, with 11 bases remaining between them. The V gene's germline CDR1 is LGHNA and CDR2 YSLEER. CDR3 in DNA: TGCGCCAGCAGCCATGACAACGCTCCTGGAAACACCATATATTTT. Protein sequence: CASSHDNAPGNTIYF.

The rearrangement links TRBV7-8 to TRBJ2-1; 9 bases agree with TRBD2. This CDR3 contains 16 residues. CDR1 SGHVS and CDR2 FQNEAQ come from the germline V gene. V lost 4 bases to trimming and J lost 7 bases; unmatched junction nucleotides: 11. In nucleotides, the CDR3 is TGTGCCAGCAGCTGGGTGGCGGGAGGGATAGAAAATGAGCAGTTCTTC. It translates to CASSWVAGGIENEQFF.

J is TRBJ1-3 and V is TRBV9; TRBD1 agrees at 7 bases. This CDR3 is 14 amino acids long. Germline CDR1 and CDR2: SGDLS and YYNGEE. Trimming took 4 bases from V and 2 from J; bases not matched to a gene: 3. The chain's CDR3 is CASSPGQAGNTIYF. DNA for the CDR3: TGTGCCAGCAGCCCAGGACAGGCTGGAAACACCATATATTTT.

The CDR3 DNA follows: TGTGCCAGCAGTTTCTTCCACGAGCAGTACTTC. It is translated as CASSFFHEQYF. The rearrangement links TRBV28 to TRBJ2-7; no reliable D call. Germline CDR1 is MDHEN and CDR2 is SYDVKM. Trimming pared 3 bases from V and 5 bases from J, leaving 5 bases between. This CDR3 has 11 amino acids.

This chain links TRBV27 with TRBJ2-7; D call uncertain. The CDR3 covers 13 residues. V dropped 3 bases and J dropped 2 bases, with 8 bases sitting between them. Germline CDR1 and CDR2: MNHEY and SMNVEV (reference sequence). CDR3 in amino acids: CASSFGRAYEQYF. Here the CDR3 DNA reads TGTGCCAGCAGTTTCGGCAGAGCCTACGAGCAGTACTTC.

The chain joins TRBV9 to TRBJ2-2; 7 bases are a match to TRBD2. V was clipped by 0 bases and J by 3 bases; unmatched bases: 2. The germline V gene has CDR1 SGDLS and CDR2 YYNGEE. The CDR3 totals 15 residues. The CDR3 spells CASSVGDYHTGELFF. The CDR3 coding sequence is TGTGCCAGCAGCGTAGGGGACTACCACACCGGGGAGCTGTTTTTT. Based on the CDR3 plus reference TRBV9 and TRBJ2-2, the full variable domain is DSGVTQTPKHLITATGQRVTLRCSPRSGDLSVYWYQQSLDQGLQFLIQYYNGEERAKGNILERFSAQQFPDLHSELNLSSLELGDSALYFCASSVGDYHTGELFFGEGSRLTVL.

The chain is built from TRBV27 and TRBJ2-1, with a possible D match to TRBD1 (6 bases). There are 14 residues in the CDR3. Germline assignment: CDR1 MNHEY and CDR2 SMNVEV (reference sequence). Between the trimmed V and J ends, which lost 6 bases and 3 bases, there was a span of 12 bases. The chain's CDR3 is CASSPGQNYNEQFF. As DNA, the CDR3 is TGTGCCAGCAGCCCAGGACAGAACTACAATGAGCAGTTCTTC.

This chain joins TRBV7-9 and TRBJ2-4; D remains unclear. The CDR3 is 16 residues long. The V end was cut by 5 bases, the J end by 0 bases, with 14 bases between. Germline V lookup: CDR1 SEHNR, CDR2 FQNEAQ (reference sequence). The CDR3, as DNA: TGTGCCAGCAGCCCCCCCAACACTGTAGCCAAAAACATTCAGTACTTC. Its protein is CASSPPNTVAKNIQYF.